This T cell receptor (beta chain) was found in a study of shared clonotypes between healthy human individuals. Study-wide background: A few men and two women, aged 18 to 49, were donors.

Partitioning of CD4+ cells yielded a CD45RA+ naive subset and a CD45RA-negative memory subset. Notes on this clone: The antigen remains undetermined.

The repertoire was sequenced with immunoSEQ multiplex PCR; TCRdb's copy has only in-frame clones and lacks some. The table includes about 2 million clones, around 95% detected once. The CDR3 loop spans 14 amino acids. V dropped 10 bases and J dropped 1 base, with 15 bases sitting between them. Germline-derived CDR1 and CDR2 are MNHNY and SVGAGI (reference sequence). Study findings and constraints: With a handful of donors compared, 4.5% to 6.5% of naive CD4 clonotypes were shared.

The sequenced material came from naive CD4+ T cells sorted from blood. Subset reported: CD45RA+ positively selected. This receptor was identified in a man between 18 and 35 years old in good health. The chain recombines TRBV6-6 with TRBJ2-3; D tentatively reads TRBD1 or TRBD2 (5 bases each). The CDR3 DNA sequence: TGTGCCACCCTGGGGGAGTTTGGCACAGATACGCAGTATTTT. This translates into CATLGEFGTDTQYF.